A single sample is the source of the 20 T cell receptor beta chains below, sequenced in a study of CD8 T cells in Susac syndrome. With random hexamers, reverse transcription was performed on roughly 0.5 to 1 ug of RNA. TCRdb reanalysed the immunoSEQ multiplex PCR reads using MiXCR and keeps one entry per CDR3 protein. The repertoire includes just over 300,000 distinct CDR3 sequences, approximately 90% of them detected once, and roughly 0.059% sits in the top ten. The specimen was CD4+ T cells from PBMCs. The origin of the receptors is a human donor with multiple sclerosis.

V is TRBV7-9 and J is TRBJ1-3; D possibly corresponds to TRBD1 (6 bases). CDR3 length: 14 residues. The germline V and J ends were trimmed by 6 bases and 4 bases, with 13 bases remaining between them. Germline CDR1 is SEHNR and CDR2 is FQNEAQ (reference sequence). The CDR3 DNA is TGTGCCAGCAGGCCCGGAGGGGGAGGAAACACCATATATTTT. This translates into CASRPGGGGNTIYF. The full variable domain, completed using reference TRBV7-9 and TRBJ1-3, is DTGVSQNPRHKITKRGQNVTFRCDPISEHNRLYWYRQTLGQGPEFLTYFQNEAQLEKSRLLSDRFSAERPKGSFSTLEIQRTEQGDSAMYLCASRPGGGGNTIYFGEGSWLTVV.

The chain is built from TRBV7-3 and TRBJ2-5, with TRBD2 matching over 12 bases. After removal of 5 bases from V and 5 bases from J, the junction contained 15 bases not matched to a gene. Germline V lookup: CDR1 SGHTA, CDR2 FQGTGA. The CDR3 extends over 18 amino acids. The CDR3 nucleotides read TGTGCCAGCAGCCCGCAAGGTGGACTAGCGGGACGGGGGGAGACCCAGTACTTC. Translated, it gives CASSPQGGLAGRGETQYF.

V and J are TRBV2 and TRBJ2-7; D might be TRBD2 (5 bases). CDR1 SNHLY and CDR2 FYNNEI come from the germline V gene. This CDR3 spans 12 amino acids. V was cut by 6 bases and J by 7 bases, with 13 bases left in between. The CDR3 loop is CASRRPTGEQYF. The CDR3 DNA is TGTGCCAGCAGACGCCCCACGGGAGAGCAGTACTTC.

V usage is TRBV2 and J usage is TRBJ1-5; 11 bases map to TRBD1. Per the germline V gene, CDR1 is SNHLY and CDR2 is FYNNEI. This CDR3 has 14 amino acids. Germline trimming cut 5 bases from V and 5 bases from J; bases unmatched to any gene: 2. This CDR3 reads CASSRDRGDQPQHF. In nucleotides, the CDR3 is TGTGCCAGCAGTCGGGACAGGGGGGATCAGCCCCAGCATTTT.

The chain links TRBV19 to TRBJ2-1; D perhaps matches TRBD2 (5 bases). The CDR3 has 14 residues. With 5 bases removed from V and 7 bases from J, the gap between germline ends came to 15 bases. The germline gives CDR1 LNHDA, CDR2 SQIVND (reference sequence). The CDR3 bases are TGTGCCAGTAGTTCGGACTCCCTAGGGAATGAGCAGTTCTTC. Its translation: CASSSDSLGNEQFF.

V is TRBV12-5 and J is TRBJ2-5; D may be TRBD1 (6 bases). With 3 bases removed from V and 1 base from J, the gap between germline ends came to 12 bases. The CDR3 extends over 15 amino acids. Germline-derived CDR1 and CDR2 are LGHNT and FRNRAP. CDR3 in amino acids: CASGLSRDIQETQYF. The CDR3 region has the DNA TGTGCTAGTGGTTTATCCAGGGACATCCAAGAGACCCAGTACTTC. The full variable domain, completed using reference TRBV12-5 and TRBJ2-5, is DARVTQTPRHKVTEMGQEVTMRCQPILGHNTVFWYRQTMMQGLELLAYFRNRAPLDDSGMPKDRFSAEMPDATLATLKIQPSEPRDSAVYFCASGLSRDIQETQYFGPGTRLLVL.

The chain joins TRBV7-9 to TRBJ2-5; D is uncertain. Per the germline V gene, CDR1 is SEHNR and CDR2 is FQNEAQ (reference sequence). The CDR3 consists of 14 residues. Trimming left V 5 bases short and J 3 bases short, with 13 bases between. CDR3 protein: CASSVGTAEETQYF. In DNA, the CDR3 is TGTGCCAGCAGCGTCGGCACAGCTGAAGAGACCCAGTACTTC.

The chain combines TRBV9 with TRBJ2-2, with a possible D match to TRBD2 (6 bases). Germline assignment: CDR1 SGDLS and CDR2 YYNGEE. V lost 2 bases, J lost 2 bases, and 10 bases lay in between. This CDR3 comprises 15 residues. CDR3: CASSVGTSNTGELFF. The CDR3 bases are TGTGCCAGCAGCGTCGGGACTTCAAACACCGGGGAGCTGTTTTTT.

The gene calls are TRBV5-4 and TRBJ2-7; 9 nucleotides line up with TRBD1. There are 15 residues in the CDR3. CDR1 is SGHNT and CDR2 is YYREEE in the germline V gene (reference sequence). The ends lost 0 bases at V and 6 bases at J; junction bases unmatched: 7. CDR3: CASSLAGTGTSEQYF. The CDR3 DNA reads as TGTGCCAGCAGCTTGGCCGGGACAGGGACATCCGAGCAGTACTTC.

The V gene is TRBV14, the J gene TRBJ2-7, with D possibly being TRBD1 or TRBD2 (5 bases each). Germline lookup yields CDR1 SGHDN and CDR2 FVKESK. The CDR3 sequence is 16 residues long. Trimming left V 1 base short and J 7 bases short, with 20 bases between. CDR3 sequence: CASSQGGTKTMGEQYF. CDR3 in DNA: TGTGCCAGCAGCCAAGGGGGGACGAAGACGATGGGGGAGCAGTACTTC.

The rearrangement joins TRBV9 to TRBJ2-1; 7 nucleotides align to TRBD1. The CDR3 extends over 12 amino acids. Germline loops: CDR1 SGDLS, CDR2 YYNGEE. Losses at the gene ends were 5 bases for V and 13 bases for J; bases not matched to a gene: 9. The CDR3 sequence is CASRSPGQHQFF. The DNA of the CDR3 is TGTGCCAGCAGGTCACCGGGACAGCACCAGTTCTTC.

This clonotype was counted a single time. J is TRBJ1-5 and V is TRBV6-1, with TRBD1 identical over 9 bases. Germline V lookup: CDR1 MNHNS, CDR2 SASEGT. The CDR3 extends over 16 amino acids. Trimming at V came to 6 bases and at J to 2 bases, leaving 8 bases not matched to a gene. In DNA form, the CDR3 reads TGTGCCAGCAGACAGGGGACAGGGTTAGGCAATCAGCCCCAGCATTTT. Its translation is CASRQGTGLGNQPQHF.

The chain has TRBV30 and TRBJ2-1, with 11 bases fitting TRBD2. Germline CDR1 is GTSNPN and CDR2 is SVGIG (reference sequence). The V gene end was trimmed by 2 bases and the J gene end by 0 bases; junction bases not matched to a gene: 12. The CDR3 consists of 19 residues. The CDR3 DNA follows: TGTGCCTGGAGTTTAGGACTAGCGGGCTCCTACAGCTCCTACAATGAGCAGTTCTTC. Encoded protein: CAWSLGLAGSYSSYNEQFF.

The genes are TRBV30 and TRBJ2-6; the D gene is possibly TRBD1 (5 bases). CDR3 length: 14 residues. The ends were cut back, 4 bases at V and 4 bases at J, with 11 bases in the middle. Germline V gene sequence: CDR1 GTSNPN, CDR2 SVGIG (reference sequence). The CDR3: CAWTQTDGANVLTF. The CDR3 coding sequence is TGTGCCTGGACTCAGACAGACGGGGCCAACGTCCTGACTTTC.

The chain combines TRBV5-1 with TRBJ1-1; D is uncertain. This CDR3 is built from 17 residues. Germline assignment: CDR1 SGHRS and CDR2 YFSETQ. V shed 1 base and J shed 1 base, with 17 bases lying between them. The CDR3 bases are TGCGCCAGCAGCTTGTTGCGAAGGGCGCGGGAGAACACTGAAGCTTTCTTT. The encoded protein is CASSLLRRARENTEAFF.

This sequence joins TRBV6-2 or TRBV6-3 and TRBJ1-3, with 7 positions matching TRBD1. Looked up from germline, CDR1 is MNHEY and CDR2 is SVGEGT. V lost 8 bases, J lost 2 bases, and 9 bases stayed unmatched. CDR3 length: 15 amino acids. The CDR3 DNA reads as TGTGCCAGCGGCCTAAGGGGGCGGACTGGAAACACCATATATTTT. It specifies CASGLRGRTGNTIYF.

The chain is built from TRBV27 and TRBJ2-3; 9 bases line up with TRBD1. This CDR3 is built from 16 residues. The trim removed 5 bases at V and 6 bases at J, leaving 12 bases unmatched. Looked up from germline, CDR1 is MNHEY and CDR2 is SMNVEV (reference sequence). In DNA form, the CDR3 reads TGTGCCAGCAGTCCGGACAGGGGTAGTTTCGGGGATACGCAGTATTTT. This gives the protein CASSPDRGSFGDTQYF.

V is TRBV19 and J is TRBJ2-2; no clear D. The CDR3 length is 14 residues. V lost 2 bases and J lost 4, with 8 bases in between. Germline assignment: CDR1 LNHDA and CDR2 SQIVND (reference sequence). This CDR3 is CASSITDPTGELFF. The CDR3 coding sequence is TGTGCCAGTAGTATAACTGACCCCACCGGGGAGCTGTTTTTT. Looking up the rest from reference TRBV19 and TRBJ2-2 gives the full variable domain: DGGITQSPKYLFRKEGQNVTLSCEQNLNHDAMYWYRQDPGQGLRLIYYSQIVNDFQKGDIAEGYSVSREKKESFPLTVTSAQKNPTAFYLCASSITDPTGELFFGEGSRLTVL.

The rearrangement links TRBV7-9 to TRBJ1-1; D remains unclear. Looked up from germline, CDR1 is SEHNR and CDR2 is FQNEAQ (reference sequence). The CDR3 consists of 12 residues. Trimming shortened V by 5 bases and J by 7 bases, and 11 bases separated the two germline ends. CDR3 residues: CASSPRSIEAFF. DNA of the CDR3: TGTGCCAGCAGCCCTCGGAGTATTGAAGCTTTCTTT.

As to this clonotype: At one end, the junction sequence differs from germline, possibly due to a read error. The chain links TRBV20-1 to TRBJ1-5; D is uncertain. CDR1 and CDR2 from the germline V gene are DFQATT and SNEGSKA (reference sequence). The CDR3 runs to 14 residues. Here the CDR3 reads CSAGDPGRNQPQHF. CDR3 DNA sequence: TGCAGTGCTGGAGATCCAGGCCGGAATCAGCCCCAGCATTTT.